Below are 5 T cell receptor beta chains sequenced from a single sample in a study of T-cell reconstitution after alpha-beta-depleted transplantation in children. This sample's TCRbeta library carried unique molecular identifier barcodes. MiXCR, applied by TCRdb to the PCR reads, yields one record per CDR3 protein. The data hold hundreds of thousands of distinct CDR3 sequences, with around 13% observed a single time. Specimen: PBMCs, collected before TCRalphabeta/CD19-depleted stem cell transplant. Receptors originate from a girl aged 2-10 years with congenital amegakaryocytic thrombocytopenia, due to receive a stem cell transplant.

The rearrangement joins TRBV25-1 to TRBJ2-3, with D perhaps matching TRBD1 or TRBD2 (6 bases each). CDR3 length: 15 residues. The germline V gene encodes CDR1 MGHDK and CDR2 SYGVNS. The V gene lost 4 bases and the J gene lost 0 bases, with 11 bases spanning the gap. The CDR3 region has the DNA TGTGCCAGCAGTGGTGGCGGGACAAGCACAGATACGCAGTATTTT. Protein: CASSGGGTSTDTQYF.

This clonotype has just a few counts. CDR3 DNA sequence: TGTGCCAGCAGTGATGGTGGGCGGGAGCTTGGTTACGAGCAGTACTTC. Residues: CASSDGGRELGYEQYF. The chain recombines TRBV2 with TRBJ2-7; 7 nucleotides agree with TRBD2. CDR1 SNHLY and CDR2 FYNNEI come from the germline V gene. V trimming: 3 bases; J trimming: 4 bases; junction bases outside the gene matches: 12. The CDR3 length is 16 residues.

V is TRBV7-9 and J is TRBJ2-7, with D maybe TRBD1 (6 bases). CDR1 SEHNR and CDR2 FQNEAQ come from the germline V gene (reference sequence). The CDR3 runs 13 residues. The ends were cut back, 4 bases at V and 6 bases at J, with 13 bases in the middle. CDR3 protein: CASSSGTLCEQYF. The CDR3 DNA reads TGTGCCAGCAGCTCCGGGACACTCTGCGAGCAGTACTTC.

This clonotype has only a few counts. The chain links TRBV24-1 to TRBJ2-1; tentative D call: TRBD1 (7 bases). Germline CDR1 reads KGHDR; CDR2 reads SFDVKD. V lost 5 bases, J lost 9 bases, and 13 bases lay in between. This CDR3 is built from 13 residues. The CDR3 DNA is TGTGCCACCAGTGGGGGGGCAGGGGGTGAGCAGTTCTTC. This sequence encodes CATSGGAGGEQFF.

The sample holds many counts of this clonotype. This chain uses TRBV20-1 with TRBJ2-5; TRBD2 aligns across 8 bases. With 2 bases clipped from V and 1 base from J, the junction kept 9 bases outside the gene matches. There are 16 residues in the CDR3. From germline, CDR1 is DFQATT and CDR2 SNEGSKA (reference sequence). The CDR3 DNA sequence: TGCAGTGCTAGAAGGCGGGCGGGAGGTAGCCAAGAGACCCAGTACTTC. Residues: CSARRRAGGSQETQYF.